One and the same sample provided the 29 T cell receptor beta chains below, sequenced in a study of T cells in Graves' hyperthyroidism and ophthalmopathy. Amplification targeted TCR beta CDR3 regions from RNA transcripts. RT-PCR in the first round (using the HTBI primer set) targeted the TCR CDR3. TCRdb re-called the multiplex PCR reads through MiXCR, storing one row per CDR3 protein. The table shows some 580,000 distinct CDR3 sequences, with roughly 16% occurring only once. The source material was blood. The receptors were sampled from a woman in her thirties or forties with Graves' ophthalmopathy.

This clonotype was found many times. The CDR3 region has the DNA TGCGCCAGCATGAGGGGATCGATTACCTACGAGCAGTACTTC. This translates into CASMRGSITYEQYF. The V call is TRBV10-2, the J call TRBJ2-7; tentatively, D is TRBD1 or TRBD2 (5 bases each). V shed 7 bases and J shed 2 bases, with 15 bases lying between them. The CDR3 consists of 14 residues. The germline gives CDR1 WSHSY, CDR2 SAAADI.

This clonotype was observed many times. The CDR3 DNA is TGTGCCAGCAGTTCCGACAGGTCTCTTGGAGCTTTCTTT. It is translated as CASSSDRSLGAFF. V usage is TRBV27 and J usage is TRBJ1-1; D may be TRBD1 (6 bases). V dropped 4 bases and J dropped 10 bases, with 16 bases sitting between them. The CDR3 sequence is 13 residues long. The V gene's germline CDR1 is MNHEY and CDR2 SMNVEV (reference sequence).

In its sample, this clonotype was seen many times. The chain recombines TRBV20-1 with TRBJ1-4; no firm D call. V was trimmed by 7 bases and J by 8 bases, leaving 11 bases between them. The CDR3 length is 11 residues. CDR1 DFQATT and CDR2 SNEGSKA come from the germline V gene (reference sequence). The DNA of the CDR3 is TGCAGTGGGGCTCCGGGGGAAAAACTGTTTTTT. It translates to CSGAPGEKLFF.

This clonotype was counted many times. V gene TRBV20-1 combines with J gene TRBJ2-1; 10 nucleotides line up with TRBD2. This CDR3 spans 18 amino acids. V was pared by 0 bases and J by 2 bases, with 10 bases of the junction left unmatched. Germline assignment: CDR1 DFQATT and CDR2 SNEGSKA (reference sequence). The CDR3 DNA sequence: TGCAGTGCTAGAGATCGGCCTGCAAGCGGGAGGGCCTACAATGAGCAGTTCTTC. This gives the protein CSARDRPASGRAYNEQFF.

This clonotype has at least ten counts. The chain is built from TRBV11-1 and TRBJ2-3; either TRBD1 or TRBD2 may supply D (5 bases each). CDR1 SGHAT and CDR2 FQDESV come from the germline V gene (reference sequence). V was pared by 4 bases and J by 0 bases, with 11 bases between. The CDR3 totals 15 residues. CDR3 in DNA: TGTGCCAGCAGCTCCTCCGGGGCTAGCACAGATACGCAGTATTTT. This sequence encodes CASSSSGASTDTQYF.

In its sample, this clonotype was seen many times. The chain joins TRBV18 to TRBJ1-1; D possibly corresponds to TRBD1 (5 bases). This CDR3 has 13 residues. Germline CDR1 is KGHSH and CDR2 is LQKENI. V shed 3 bases and J shed 3 bases, with 8 bases lying between them. The CDR3 sequence is CASSPTGDTEAFF. In nucleotides, the CDR3 is TGTGCCAGCTCACCTACAGGAGACACTGAAGCTTTCTTT.

The CDR3 spells CASRPAGDRSAETQYF. CDR3 in DNA: TGTGCCAGCAGACCAGCCGGGGACAGGTCAGCAGAGACCCAGTACTTC. V usage is TRBV27 and J usage is TRBJ2-5, with 8 nucleotides matching TRBD1. CDR3 length: 16 residues. Trimming removed 6 bases from V and 4 bases from J; junction bases left unmatched: 13. Per the germline V gene, CDR1 is MNHEY and CDR2 is SMNVEV (reference sequence).

This clonotype was counted ten times or more. The V call is TRBV28, the J call TRBJ1-4; D is possibly TRBD1 (5 bases). Looked up from germline, CDR1 is MDHEN and CDR2 is SYDVKM. Deletions cut 4 bases from V and 0 bases from J, with 9 bases between. The CDR3 totals 15 residues. As DNA, the CDR3 is TGTGCCAGCAGTTCCCTGACAGCAACTAATGAAAAACTGTTTTTT. This gives the protein CASSSLTATNEKLFF.

At least ten counts were recorded for this clonotype. The V and J genes are TRBV20-1 and TRBJ2-3; 13 nucleotides align to TRBD2. CDR3 length: 16 amino acids. Germline V gene data show CDR1 as DFQATT and CDR2 as SNEGSKA (reference sequence). The V gene end was trimmed by 3 bases and the J gene end by 5 bases; junction bases not matched to a gene: 8. The CDR3 nucleotides are TGCAGTGCTAGGGACACTAGCGGGGGGGCCGAAGATACGCAGTATTTT. This gives the protein CSARDTSGGAEDTQYF.

In this sample, this clonotype turned up many times. The rearrangement joins TRBV12-3 or TRBV12-4 to TRBJ2-1, with D hard to call. V shed 7 bases and J shed 10 bases, with 14 bases lying between them. The CDR3 runs 12 residues. The CDR3 region is CASKMVGPEQFF. CDR3 DNA: TGTGCCAGCAAAATGGTTGGGCCGGAGCAGTTCTTC.

This clonotype showed up many times. The chain is built from TRBV7-2 and TRBJ2-1; TRBD1 aligns across 8 bases. Germline loops: CDR1 SGHTA, CDR2 FQGNSA. The CDR3 runs to 13 residues. Trimming cost V 4 bases and J 14 bases; bases outside gene matches: 10. The CDR3 DNA reads as TGTGCCAGCAGCTCTGCATCCGGGACAGGAAAGTTCTTC. This codes for CASSSASGTGKFF.

To note about this clonotype: A much larger clone differs by one base, so this may be a read error. This chain links TRBV28 with TRBJ2-1; D might be TRBD1 (8 bases). The CDR3 extends over 15 amino acids. The germline V gene has CDR1 MDHEN and CDR2 SYDVKM. Here the CDR3 DNA reads TGTGCCAGCAGTTACAGGGGGGGCTCCTACAATGAGCGGTTCTTC. Amino acid sequence: CASSYRGGSYNERFF.

The chain is built from TRBV19 and TRBJ1-1; tentative D call: TRBD1 (5 bases). Trimming stripped 3 bases from V and 5 bases from J, with 28 bases between. CDR3 length: 19 amino acids. Looked up from germline, CDR1 is LNHDA and CDR2 is SQIVND (reference sequence). Here the CDR3 reads CASSIPSQGLQGGLTEAFF. The CDR3 coding sequence is TGTGCCAGTAGTATCCCCTCTCAGGGTTTGCAGGGAGGTTTGACTGAAGCTTTCTTT.

This clonotype was seen ten or more times. One end of the junction does not line up with germline, which may come from a read error. The chain joins TRBV20-1 to TRBJ1-1; a possible D gene is TRBD1 (5 bases). CDR1 and CDR2 from the germline V gene are DFQATT and SNEGSKA (reference sequence). This CDR3 is built from 15 residues. In nucleotides, the CDR3 is TGCAGTGCGAGAGGTGGGACGGCCTTGAACACTGAAGCTTTCTTT. It codes for CSARGGTALNTEAFF.

Ten or more counts support this clonotype. The chain employs TRBV5-8 and TRBJ1-1; D is unresolved. Trimming shortened V by 0 bases and J by 3 bases, and 9 bases separated the two germline ends. Germline V CDR1 and CDR2: SGHTS, YDEGEE. This CDR3 spans 14 amino acids. CDR3 nucleotides: TGTGCCAGCAGCTTGGTCGGAGGGCACACTGAAGCTTTCTTT. Translating it yields CASSLVGGHTEAFF.

The table lists this clonotype with many counts. This chain joins TRBV6-1 and TRBJ1-1; D is uncertain. The CDR3 consists of 12 residues. From germline, CDR1 is MNHNS and CDR2 SASEGT. The V end was cut by 5 bases, the J end by 8 bases, with 12 bases between. CDR3 amino acids: CASSLVRLEAFF. The CDR3 DNA follows: TGTGCCAGCAGTCTCGTTCGCCTAGAAGCTTTCTTT.

This clonotype showed up many times. The chain joins TRBV3-1 to TRBJ2-3, with unresolved D. Germline-derived CDR1 and CDR2 are LGHDT and YNNKEL (reference sequence). The ends were cut back, 3 bases at V and 0 bases at J, with 10 bases in the middle. The length of the CDR3 is 15 residues. The CDR3 nucleotides read TGTGCCAGCAGCCAGCGGAGCTCTAGCACAGATACGCAGTATTTT. This codes for CASSQRSSSTDTQYF.

This clonotype was picked up many times. The chain recombines TRBV11-2 with TRBJ2-1; 9 nucleotides agree with TRBD2. This CDR3 spans 18 amino acids. Germline V gene sequence: CDR1 SGHAT, CDR2 FQNNGV. The V gene end was trimmed by 4 bases and the J gene end by 8 bases; junction bases not matched to a gene: 18. CDR3 amino acids: CASSSRGVGGRAWDEQFF. As DNA, the CDR3 is TGTGCCAGCAGCTCAAGGGGGGTTGGCGGGAGGGCCTGGGATGAGCAGTTCTTC.

The genes are TRBV4-1 and TRBJ2-7; possibly TRBD1 for D (5 bases). V was trimmed by 1 base and J by 4 bases, leaving 14 bases between them. In germline, CDR1 is MGHRA, CDR2 YSYEKL. This CDR3 is built from 15 residues. The CDR3 nucleotides read TGCGCCAGCAGCCAAGGGGGCGGAATTTCTTACGAGCAGTACTTC. Encoded protein: CASSQGGGISYEQYF.

Many counts were recorded for this clonotype. The gene calls are TRBV3-1 and TRBJ1-5, with D tentatively TRBD1 (5 bases). Germline CDR1 and CDR2: LGHDT and YNNKEL (reference sequence). The CDR3 has 14 amino acids. Trimming removed 3 bases from V and 5 bases from J, with 11 bases in between. The CDR3 DNA follows: TGTGCCAGCAGCCAGTCTGGGGGGGATCAGCCCCAGCATTTT. Amino acids: CASSQSGGDQPQHF. The full variable domain, with the rest looked up from reference TRBV3-1 and TRBJ1-5, is DTAVSQTPKYLVTQMGNDKSIKCEQNLGHDTMYWYKQDSKKFLKIMFSYNNKELIINETVPNRFSPKSPDKAHLNLHINSLELGDSAVYFCASSQSGGDQPQHFGDGTRLSIL.

This clonotype was counted ten times or more. This sequence joins TRBV18 and TRBJ2-1; 12 bases are shared with TRBD2. V shed 5 bases and J 5 bases; nucleotides not matched to a gene: 4. Germline V gene lookup returns CDR1 KGHSH and CDR2 LQKENI. This CDR3 is built from 15 residues. CDR3 DNA sequence: TGTGCCAGCTCAAGGACTAGCGGGGTTGACAATGAGCAGTTCTTC. It translates to CASSRTSGVDNEQFF.

This clonotype has ten or more counts. The genes are TRBV11-2 and TRBJ2-3; D is undetermined. The CDR3 runs 12 residues. Trimming cost V 4 bases and J 2 bases, with 4 bases left between them. Per germline, CDR1 SGHAT and CDR2 FQNNGV. In nucleotides, the CDR3 is TGTGCCAGCAGCTATTACACAGATACGCAGTATTTT. It codes for CASSYYTDTQYF.

The table lists this clonotype with many counts. Here the CDR3 DNA reads TGTGCTAGTGGTTTGGCCCTGGGGGGGCAGGGGACCCAGTACTTC. This translates into CASGLALGGQGTQYF. The chain links TRBV12-5 to TRBJ2-5; D is perhaps TRBD2 (7 bases). Germline V gene sequence: CDR1 LGHNT, CDR2 FRNRAP. This CDR3 contains 15 residues. The V end was cut by 1 base, the J end by 7 bases, with 16 bases between.

There are many counts of this clonotype. The J gene is TRBJ1-1, the V gene TRBV11-1; D not resolved. V was clipped by 1 base and J by 1 base, with 13 bases between them. Germline V gene data show CDR1 as SGHAT and CDR2 as FQDESV (reference sequence). The CDR3 has 16 residues. The DNA of the CDR3 is TGTGCCAGCAGCTTAGTTGTGGAGGGTTGGAACACTGAAGCTTTCTTT. Amino acids: CASSLVVEGWNTEAFF. Drawing the rest from reference TRBV11-1 and TRBJ1-1, the complete variable domain is EAEVAQSPRYKITEKSQAVAFWCDPISGHATLYWYRQILGQGPELLVQFQDESVVDDSQLPKDRFSAERLKGVDSTLKIQPAELGDSAMYLCASSLVVEGWNTEAFFGQGTRLTVV.

This clonotype was seen a handful of times. The chain couples TRBV6-1 to TRBJ2-2; the match to TRBD1 covers 8 bases. Germline trimming cut 3 bases from V and 6 bases from J; bases unmatched to any gene: 3. CDR3 length: 14 amino acids. The germline CDR1 and CDR2 sequences are MNHNS and SASEGT. The DNA of the CDR3 is TGTGCCAGCAGTGAGCAGGGGGCTGCCGGGGAGCTGTTTTTT. Translation: CASSEQGAAGELFF.

This clonotype was seen only a few times. V and J are TRBV20-1 and TRBJ2-7; TRBD2 matches at 7 bases. Germline CDR1 and CDR2: DFQATT and SNEGSKA (reference sequence). The CDR3 is made up of 13 amino acids. The V and J ends lost 4 bases and 2 bases, in that order; junction bases with no gene match: 5. CDR3 region: CSANPGLPYEQYF. CDR3 coding DNA: TGCAGTGCTAACCCGGGACTACCCTACGAGCAGTACTTC.

This clonotype came up many times. The rearrangement uses TRBV7-3 and TRBJ2-2, with D perhaps TRBD2 (5 bases). Germline CDR1 reads SGHTA; CDR2 reads FQGTGA. V was trimmed by 5 bases and J by 0 bases, leaving 10 bases between them. This CDR3 has 15 amino acids. The DNA for the CDR3 is TGTGCCAGCAGCGCCGGACTGGCGAACACCGGGGAGCTGTTTTTT. Protein product: CASSAGLANTGELFF.

This clonotype was recorded many times. This chain joins TRBV2 and TRBJ2-7; D call uncertain. Trimming left V 5 bases short and J 0 bases short, with 11 bases between. This CDR3 is built from 14 residues. The germline V gene encodes CDR1 SNHLY and CDR2 FYNNEI. Here the CDR3 DNA reads TGTGCCAGCAGTTTCGTCCGGACCTCCTACGAGCAGTACTTC. It translates to CASSFVRTSYEQYF. The full variable domain, rest sourced from reference TRBV2 and TRBJ2-7, is EPEVTQTPSHQVTQMGQEVILRCVPISNHLYFYWYRQILGQKVEFLVSFYNNEISEKSEIFDDQFSVERPDGSNFTLKIRSTKLEDSAMYFCASSFVRTSYEQYFGPGTRLTVT.

The chain combines TRBV12-3 or TRBV12-4 with TRBJ1-1, with 8 bases aligning to TRBD1. The V segment lost 6 bases and the J segment 11 bases; nucleotides outside the gene matches: 5. The CDR3 spans 11 residues. In nucleotides, the CDR3 is TGTGCCAGCAGCTACAGGGGGGAGGCTTTCTTT. Amino acids: CASSYRGEAFF.